These 23 T cell receptor beta chains were sequenced from one sample in a study of OX40 agonist ivuxolimab in advanced cancers. Assay: immunoSEQ multiplex PCR; the TCRdb copy retains only in-frame clones and omits some. This table has tens of thousands of clones, around nine tenths appearing once. Material: CD4+ or CD8+ T cells sorted from blood, obtained in a trial of the OX40 agonist ivuxolimab. The receptors were gathered from an adult with an advanced solid tumor such as melanoma, head and neck, liver or kidney cancer.

The gene calls are TRBV27 and TRBJ2-1; D not certain. Between the trimmed V and J ends, which lost 6 bases and 4 bases, there was a span of 16 bases. Germline assignment: CDR1 MNHEY and CDR2 SMNVEV (reference sequence). This CDR3 has 15 residues. The CDR3 DNA reads as TGTGCCAGCAGAACCAATGGGATAACGTACAATGAGCAGTTCTTC. Amino acid sequence: CASRTNGITYNEQFF.

The V gene is TRBV19, the J gene TRBJ2-1, with TRBD2 matching over 7 bases. The CDR3 is made up of 14 amino acids. V was clipped by 1 base and J by 7 bases; unmatched bases: 4. Germline V gene lookup returns CDR1 LNHDA and CDR2 SQIVND (reference sequence). This CDR3 is CASSIGGGLNEQFF. The CDR3 nucleotides are TGTGCCAGTAGTATAGGGGGGGGGTTAAATGAGCAGTTCTTC. Looking up the rest from reference TRBV19 and TRBJ2-1 gives the full variable domain: DGGITQSPKYLFRKEGQNVTLSCEQNLNHDAMYWYRQDPGQGLRLIYYSQIVNDFQKGDIAEGYSVSREKKESFPLTVTSAQKNPTAFYLCASSIGGGLNEQFFGPGTRLTVL.

V is TRBV18 and J is TRBJ2-7, with TRBD2 matching 7 bases. This CDR3 comprises 15 residues. V shed 2 bases, J shed 0 bases, and the junction held 4 bases outside the gene matches. The germline V gene has CDR1 KGHSH and CDR2 LQKENI. DNA of the CDR3: TGTGCCAGCTCACCAGGTCGGGAGGACTCCTACGAGCAGTACTTC. This translates into CASSPGREDSYEQYF.

This chain uses TRBV9 with TRBJ2-1; no firm D call. Between the trimmed V and J ends, which lost 0 bases and 9 bases, there was a span of 4 bases. The CDR3 has 11 amino acids. Germline V gene lookup returns CDR1 SGDLS and CDR2 YYNGEE. The DNA for the CDR3 is TGTGCCAGCAGCGTAGGCTTTGAGCAGTTCTTC. The encoded protein is CASSVGFEQFF. Supplemented by reference TRBV9 and TRBJ2-1, the full variable domain reads DSGVTQTPKHLITATGQRVTLRCSPRSGDLSVYWYQQSLDQGLQFLIQYYNGEERAKGNILERFSAQQFPDLHSELNLSSLELGDSALYFCASSVGFEQFFGPGTRLTVL.

The chain employs TRBV4-1 and TRBJ2-2; D not resolved. Germline lookup yields CDR1 MGHRA and CDR2 YSYEKL. Trimming cost V 2 bases and J 5 bases, with 12 bases left between them. The CDR3 sequence is 15 residues long. The CDR3 DNA reads as TGCGCCAGCAGCCAACACTGGCAGCAGACCGGGGAGCTGTTTTTT. Translation gives CASSQHWQQTGELFF.

This sequence joins TRBV6-5 and TRBJ2-7; D is unresolved. CDR3 length: 13 amino acids. Trimming removed 4 bases from V and 5 bases from J, with 12 bases in between. Germline V gene data show CDR1 as MNHEY and CDR2 as SVGAGI. The CDR3 nucleotides read TGTGCCAGCAGTTTACCAATCGGCCACGAGCAGTACTTC. Translated, it gives CASSLPIGHEQYF.

This clone was seen a handful of times. The chain is built from TRBV6-5 and TRBJ1-1; D remains unclear. With 2 bases removed from V and 3 bases from J, the gap between germline ends came to 4 bases. The CDR3 has 12 amino acids. The germline CDR1 and CDR2 sequences are MNHEY and SVGAGI. The CDR3 DNA follows: TGTGCCAGCAGTTACGGGGACACTGAAGCTTTCTTT. Amino acids: CASSYGDTEAFF.

The CDR3 coding sequence is TGTGCCAGCAGGCCCGGACAGTTCAATCAGCCCCAGCATTTT. It translates to CASRPGQFNQPQHF. The V call is TRBV6-1, the J call TRBJ1-5, with a weak D call TRBD1 (6 bases). Germline CDR1 reads MNHNS; CDR2 reads SASEGT. This CDR3 contains 14 residues. Trimming removed 6 bases at V and 3 bases at J, with 12 bases between.

This sequence joins TRBV15 and TRBJ1-5; perhaps TRBD1 as D (6 bases). CDR3 length: 14 residues. Germline CDR1 and CDR2: LNHNV and YYDKDF (reference sequence). Trimming pared 6 bases from V and 3 bases from J, leaving 12 bases between. This chain's CDR3 is CATRLGQPNQPQHF. CDR3 sequence (DNA): TGTGCCACCAGGCTCGGACAGCCCAATCAGCCCCAGCATTTT.

This chain joins TRBV6-5 and TRBJ2-7; D is unresolved. With 0 bases removed from V and 5 bases from J, the gap between germline ends came to 17 bases. The CDR3 length is 16 residues. The germline gives CDR1 MNHEY, CDR2 SVGAGI. The CDR3 DNA is TGTGCCAGCAGTTACTCGCGGTTCGTGGGATTGAACGAGCAGTACTTC. This translates into CASSYSRFVGLNEQYF.

V is TRBV29-1 and J is TRBJ2-2; tentative D call: TRBD1 (6 bases). The ends were cut back, 6 bases at V and 3 bases at J, with 8 bases in the middle. This CDR3 is built from 12 residues. Germline V lookup: CDR1 SQVTM, CDR2 ANQGSEA. CDR3 residues: CSVQGYTGELFF. CDR3 sequence (DNA): TGCAGCGTACAGGGATACACCGGGGAGCTGTTTTTT.

J is TRBJ1-2 and V is TRBV2; the D gene is possibly TRBD1 (5 bases). Germline V CDR1 and CDR2: SNHLY, FYNNEI. This CDR3 region has 15 residues. With 1 base removed from V and 2 bases from J, the gap between germline ends came to 11 bases. The DNA for the CDR3 is TGTGCCAGCAGTGAAGAAGAGGGGCGCAACTATGGCTACACCTTC. It translates to CASSEEEGRNYGYTF.

The V and J genes are TRBV18 and TRBJ2-1; TRBD2 agrees at 10 bases. The CDR3 loop spans 14 amino acids. Trimming took 6 bases from V and 9 from J; bases not matched to a gene: 8. Germline loops: CDR1 KGHSH, CDR2 LQKENI. CDR3 region: CASSSSGSVLEQFF. In nucleotides, the CDR3 is TGTGCCAGCTCCTCTAGCGGGAGTGTACTTGAGCAGTTCTTC. Based on the CDR3 plus reference TRBV18 and TRBJ2-1, the full variable domain is NAGVMQNPRHLVRRRGQEARLRCSPMKGHSHVYWYRQLPEEGLKFMVYLQKENIIDESGMPKERFSAEFPKEGPSILRIQQVVRGDSAAYFCASSSSGSVLEQFFGPGTRLTVL.

This chain links TRBV9 with TRBJ2-3; 9 bases are shared with TRBD1. The CDR3 runs to 16 residues. Germline V gene data show CDR1 as SGDLS and CDR2 as YYNGEE. With V trimmed by 1 base and J by 1 base, 4 bases remained unmatched. Written as DNA, the CDR3 is TGTGCCAGCAGCGTACGGAGGACAGGGGGCACAGATACGCAGTATTTT. This codes for CASSVRRTGGTDTQYF.

This clone has only a few counts. This chain connects TRBV6-1 to TRBJ1-5, with unresolved D. Germline V CDR1 and CDR2: MNHNS, SASEGT. V was cut by 6 bases and J by 6 bases, with 9 bases left in between. This CDR3 comprises 12 residues. In nucleotides, the CDR3 is TGTGCCAGCAGGACACTGGGTCAGCCCCAGCATTTT. The encoded protein is CASRTLGQPQHF.

The chain carries TRBV27 and TRBJ1-4, with D hard to call. Germline CDR1 is MNHEY and CDR2 is SMNVEV (reference sequence). The CDR3 extends over 15 amino acids. Trimming pared 2 bases from V and 0 bases from J, leaving 7 bases between. The DNA of the CDR3 is TGTGCCAGCAGTTTAAGTCTCGCAACTAATGAAAAACTGTTTTTT. Protein sequence: CASSLSLATNEKLFF.

This chain joins TRBV2 and TRBJ2-7; D is ambiguous. The CDR3 is 12 residues long. V gave up 4 bases and J gave up 3 bases, with 7 bases separating them. CDR1 is SNHLY and CDR2 is FYNNEI in the germline V gene. The CDR3 DNA follows: TGTGCCAGCAGTGGGACCTTCTACGAGCAGTACTTC. It yields the protein CASSGTFYEQYF.

The chain employs TRBV6-6 and TRBJ1-1; no clear D gene. Germline CDR1 is MNHNY and CDR2 is SVGAGI (reference sequence). This CDR3 spans 13 amino acids. V was shortened by 6 bases and J by 0 bases, with 8 bases between the two germline ends. CDR3 loop: CASSAGVNTEAFF. CDR3 nucleotides: TGTGCCAGCAGCGCTGGGGTGAACACTGAAGCTTTCTTT.

The gene calls are TRBV5-6 and TRBJ2-7; perhaps TRBD2 as D (6 bases). The length of the CDR3 is 14 residues. Per germline, CDR1 SGHDT and CDR2 YYEEEE. V dropped 4 bases and J dropped 3 bases, with 14 bases sitting between them. The DNA of the CDR3 is TGTGCCAGCAGCCCCAGCGGGCAAAGCTACGAGCAGTACTTC. Translating it yields CASSPSGQSYEQYF.

CDR3 coding DNA: TGCGCCAGCAGCCAAGATGAGGGGGGAGTAGGTGGTGAGCAGTTCTTC. Its translation: CASSQDEGGVGGEQFF. The chain recombines TRBV4-3 with TRBJ2-1, with D possibly called TRBD1 or TRBD2 (6 bases each). The V gene lost 0 bases and the J gene lost 9 bases, with 18 bases spanning the gap. Per the germline V gene, CDR1 is LGHNA and CDR2 is YSLEER. This CDR3 spans 16 amino acids.

This chain uses TRBV4-1 with TRBJ1-2, with no clear D. V was clipped by 1 base and J by 8 bases, with 8 bases between them. Germline V gives CDR1 MGHRA, CDR2 YSYEKL. The CDR3 contains 12 residues. As DNA, the CDR3 is TGCGCCAGCAGCCAAGGACATGAAGGCTACACCTTC. Protein product: CASSQGHEGYTF.

The V and J genes are TRBV7-2 and TRBJ2-7; 8 bases map to TRBD2. The germline V gene has CDR1 SGHTA and CDR2 FQGNSA. Trimming cost V 4 bases and J 2 bases; bases outside gene matches: 7. This CDR3 spans 15 amino acids. CDR3 coding DNA: TGTGCCAGCAGCTCTACTAGCGGCACCGCCTACGAGCAGTACTTC. This gives the protein CASSSTSGTAYEQYF. The complete variable domain, with remaining parts taken from reference TRBV7-2 and TRBJ2-7, reads GAGVSQSPSNKVTEKGKDVELRCDPISGHTALYWYRQSLGQGLEFLIYFQGNSAPDKSGLPSDRFSAERTGGSVSTLTIQRTQQEDSAVYLCASSSTSGTAYEQYFGPGTRLTVT.

This rearrangement joins TRBV21-1 to TRBJ2-1. TRBV21-1 corresponds to a pseudogene. This CDR3 has 17 amino acids. In DNA, the CDR3 is TGTGCCAGCAGCACTAATCTAGGGGCGGAGGCCTACAATGAGCAGTTCTTC. This codes for CASSTNLGAEAYNEQFF.